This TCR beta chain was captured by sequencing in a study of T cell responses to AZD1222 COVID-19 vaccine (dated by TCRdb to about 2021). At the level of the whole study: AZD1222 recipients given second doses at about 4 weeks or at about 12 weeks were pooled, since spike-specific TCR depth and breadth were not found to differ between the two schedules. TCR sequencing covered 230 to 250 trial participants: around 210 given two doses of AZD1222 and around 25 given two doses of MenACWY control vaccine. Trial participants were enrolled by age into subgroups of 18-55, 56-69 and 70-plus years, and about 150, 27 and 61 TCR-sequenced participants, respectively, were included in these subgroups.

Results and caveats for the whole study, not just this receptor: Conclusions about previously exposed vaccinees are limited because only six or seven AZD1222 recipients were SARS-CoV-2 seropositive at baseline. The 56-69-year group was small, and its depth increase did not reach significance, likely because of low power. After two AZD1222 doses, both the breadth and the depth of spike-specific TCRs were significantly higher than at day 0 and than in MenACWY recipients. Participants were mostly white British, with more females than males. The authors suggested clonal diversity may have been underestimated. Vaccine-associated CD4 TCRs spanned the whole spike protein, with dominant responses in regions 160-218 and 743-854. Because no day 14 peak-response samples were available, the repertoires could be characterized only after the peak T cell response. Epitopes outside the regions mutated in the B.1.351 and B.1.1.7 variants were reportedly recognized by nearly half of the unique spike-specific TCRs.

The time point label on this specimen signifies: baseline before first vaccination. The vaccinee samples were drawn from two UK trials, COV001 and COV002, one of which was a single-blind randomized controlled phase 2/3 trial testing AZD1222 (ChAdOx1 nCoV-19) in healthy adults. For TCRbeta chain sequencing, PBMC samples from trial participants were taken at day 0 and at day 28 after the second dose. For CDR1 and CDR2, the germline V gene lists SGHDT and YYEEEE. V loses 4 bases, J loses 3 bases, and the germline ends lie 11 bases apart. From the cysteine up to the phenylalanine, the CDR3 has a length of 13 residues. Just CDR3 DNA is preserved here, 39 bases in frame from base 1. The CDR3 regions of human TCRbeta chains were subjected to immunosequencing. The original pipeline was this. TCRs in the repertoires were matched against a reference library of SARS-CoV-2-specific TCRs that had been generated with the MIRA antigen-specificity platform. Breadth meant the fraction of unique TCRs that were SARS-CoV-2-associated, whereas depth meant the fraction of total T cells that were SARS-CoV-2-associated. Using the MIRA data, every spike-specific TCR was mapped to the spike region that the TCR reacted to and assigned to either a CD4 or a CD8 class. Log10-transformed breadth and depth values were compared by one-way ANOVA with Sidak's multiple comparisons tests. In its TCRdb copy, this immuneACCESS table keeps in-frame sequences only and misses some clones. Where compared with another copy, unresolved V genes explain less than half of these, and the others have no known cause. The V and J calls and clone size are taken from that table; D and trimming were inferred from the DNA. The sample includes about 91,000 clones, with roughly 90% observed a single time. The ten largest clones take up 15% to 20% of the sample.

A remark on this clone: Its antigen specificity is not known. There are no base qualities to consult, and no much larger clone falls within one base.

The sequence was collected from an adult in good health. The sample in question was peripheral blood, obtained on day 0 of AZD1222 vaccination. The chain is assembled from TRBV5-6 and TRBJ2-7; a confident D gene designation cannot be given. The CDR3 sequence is CASSVGLGYEQYF. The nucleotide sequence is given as TGTGCCAGCAGCGTAGGTTTAGGCTACGAGCAGTACTTC.